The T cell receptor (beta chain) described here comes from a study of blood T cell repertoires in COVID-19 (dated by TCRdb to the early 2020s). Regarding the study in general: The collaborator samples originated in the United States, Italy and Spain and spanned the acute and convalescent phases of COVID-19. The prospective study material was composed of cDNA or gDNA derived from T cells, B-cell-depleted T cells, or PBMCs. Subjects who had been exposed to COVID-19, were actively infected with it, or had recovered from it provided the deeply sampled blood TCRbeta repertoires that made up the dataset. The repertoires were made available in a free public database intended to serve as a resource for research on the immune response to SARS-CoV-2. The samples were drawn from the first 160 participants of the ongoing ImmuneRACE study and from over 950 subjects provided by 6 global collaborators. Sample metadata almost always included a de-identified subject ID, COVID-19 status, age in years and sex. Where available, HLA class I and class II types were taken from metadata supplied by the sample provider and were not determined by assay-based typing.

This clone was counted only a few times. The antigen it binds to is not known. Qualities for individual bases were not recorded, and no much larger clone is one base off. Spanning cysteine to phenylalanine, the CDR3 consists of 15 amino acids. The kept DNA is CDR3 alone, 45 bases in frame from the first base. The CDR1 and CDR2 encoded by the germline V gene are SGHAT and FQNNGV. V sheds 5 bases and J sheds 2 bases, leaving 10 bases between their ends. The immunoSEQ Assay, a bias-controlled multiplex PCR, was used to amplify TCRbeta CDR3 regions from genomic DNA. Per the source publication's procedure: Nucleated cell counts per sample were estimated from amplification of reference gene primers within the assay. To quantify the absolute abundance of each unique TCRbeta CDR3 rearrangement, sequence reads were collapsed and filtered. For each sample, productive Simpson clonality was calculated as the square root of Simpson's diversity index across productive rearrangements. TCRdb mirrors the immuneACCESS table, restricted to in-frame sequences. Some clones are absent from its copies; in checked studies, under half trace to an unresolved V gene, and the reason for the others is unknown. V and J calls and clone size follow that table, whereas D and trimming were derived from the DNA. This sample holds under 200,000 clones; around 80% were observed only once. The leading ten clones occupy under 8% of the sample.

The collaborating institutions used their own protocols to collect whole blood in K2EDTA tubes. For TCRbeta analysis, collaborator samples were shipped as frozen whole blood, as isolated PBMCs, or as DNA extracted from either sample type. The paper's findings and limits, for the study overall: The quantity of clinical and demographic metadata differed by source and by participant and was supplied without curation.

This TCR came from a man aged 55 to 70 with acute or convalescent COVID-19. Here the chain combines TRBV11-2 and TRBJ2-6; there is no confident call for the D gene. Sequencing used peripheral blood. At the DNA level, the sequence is TGTGCCAGCAGCCCCTATAGAGCTGGGGCCAACGTCCTGACTTTC. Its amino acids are CASSPYRAGANVLTF.